These 12 T cell receptor beta chains were all obtained from the same sample, sequenced in a study of Tregs in tolerant kidney transplant recipients. Method: immunoSEQ multiplex PCR; TCRdb's copy keeps in-frame clones and lacks some. The table lists 46,000 or so clones, about 90% of them singletons, with 0.55% to 0.85% in the top ten. Input material: Tregs from blood. The source of these receptors is a human donor in good health.

The J gene is TRBJ2-3, the V gene TRBV6-5; 7 bases are a match to TRBD2. The CDR3 totals 16 residues. The V segment lost 2 bases and the J segment 4 bases; nucleotides outside the gene matches: 9. Germline V gene lookup returns CDR1 MNHEY and CDR2 SVGAGI. The DNA for the CDR3 is TGTGCCAGCAGTTACGCTAGCGGAGGGGTGGCAGATACGCAGTATTTT. It specifies CASSYASGGVADTQYF.

The chain is built from TRBV7-9 and TRBJ2-7; D not resolved. Germline V lookup: CDR1 SEHNR, CDR2 FQNEAQ (reference sequence). The germline V and J ends were trimmed by 5 bases and 3 bases, with 2 bases remaining between them. The CDR3 contains 10 residues. The CDR3 sequence is CASSGYEQYF. In DNA, the CDR3 is TGTGCCAGCAGCGGCTACGAGCAGTACTTC.

This clone was counted once. The rearrangement uses TRBV19 and TRBJ1-2, with 7 bases matching TRBD1. Germline loops: CDR1 LNHDA, CDR2 SQIVND (reference sequence). The V segment lost 2 bases and the J segment 4 bases; nucleotides outside the gene matches: 4. The CDR3 has 14 amino acids. The CDR3 is CASSISRDSYGYTF. The DNA of the CDR3 is TGTGCCAGTAGTATAAGCCGGGACAGCTATGGCTACACCTTC.

The chain couples TRBV6-5 to TRBJ2-3; perhaps TRBD1 as D (5 bases). The V end was cut by 7 bases, the J end by 5 bases, with 16 bases between. Germline assignment: CDR1 MNHEY and CDR2 SVGAGI. CDR3 length: 14 amino acids. In nucleotides, the CDR3 is TGTGCCAGCACCAGGGCTGGGGCCGGAGATACGCAGTATTTT. Its protein is CASTRAGAGDTQYF.

V gene TRBV29-1 combines with J gene TRBJ1-5; no firm D call. This CDR3 has 13 amino acids. Germline V gene lookup returns CDR1 SQVTM and CDR2 ANQGSEA. The V end was cut by 4 bases, the J end by 7 bases, with 14 bases between. Written as DNA, the CDR3 is TGCAGCGTTGTTCAGAATCCCGGACAGCCCCAGCATTTT. This gives the protein CSVVQNPGQPQHF.

This sequence joins TRBV18 and TRBJ2-1, with a weak D call TRBD2 (6 bases). V was pared by 0 bases and J by 9 bases, with 9 bases between. The germline CDR1 and CDR2 sequences are KGHSH and LQKENI. CDR3 size: 13 residues. The CDR3 loop is CASSPPQRVEQFF. Here the CDR3 DNA reads TGTGCCAGCTCACCACCCCAGCGGGTTGAGCAGTTCTTC.

V is TRBV7-8 and J is TRBJ2-7; D gene uncertain. V was shortened by 2 bases and J by 4 bases, with 9 bases between the two germline ends. The germline V gene encodes CDR1 SGHVS and CDR2 FQNEAQ. The CDR3 runs to 13 residues. This CDR3 is CASSLRSKYEQYF. The CDR3 region has the DNA TGTGCCAGCAGCTTACGGAGTAAGTACGAGCAGTACTTC.

This clone was recorded once. V usage is TRBV2 and J usage is TRBJ2-1; D gene ambiguous. V was cut by 10 bases and J by 0 bases, with 13 bases left in between. Germline CDR1 and CDR2: SNHLY and FYNNEI. This CDR3 has 14 residues. The CDR3 bases are TGTGCCACCAGGTGGTGGACCTCCTACAATGAGCAGTTCTTC. It yields the protein CATRWWTSYNEQFF.

The V call is TRBV7-8, the J call TRBJ2-3; the D is unclear. CDR1 SGHVS and CDR2 FQNEAQ come from the germline V gene. V lost 5 bases and J lost 6, with 18 bases in between. The CDR3 loop spans 15 amino acids. The CDR3 nucleotides are TGTGCCAGCAGCCCCCGAAGGGATCAAGGCGATACGCAGTATTTT. This codes for CASSPRRDQGDTQYF. Combining the CDR3 with reference TRBV7-8 and TRBJ2-3 gives the whole variable domain GAGVSQSPRYKVAKRGQDVALRCDPISGHVSLFWYQQALGQGPEFLTYFQNEAQLDKSGLPSDRFFAERPEGSVSTLKIQRTQQEDSAVYLCASSPRRDQGDTQYFGPGTRLTVL.

This clone has only one observation. This chain uses TRBV6-5 with TRBJ1-2; D perhaps matches TRBD1 (5 bases). The V gene's germline CDR1 is MNHEY and CDR2 SVGAGI. The CDR3 sequence is 14 residues long. Between the trimmed V and J ends, which lost 2 bases and 2 bases, there was a span of 9 bases. The CDR3, as DNA: TGTGCCAGCAGTTACGAGGGGTGGAACTATGGCTACACCTTC. It specifies CASSYEGWNYGYTF.

J is TRBJ1-2 and V is TRBV9; D uncertain. In germline, CDR1 is SGDLS, CDR2 YYNGEE. Trimming shortened V by 4 bases and J by 4 bases, and 17 bases separated the two germline ends. This CDR3 is 15 amino acids long. This chain's CDR3 is CASSPTSGGIYGYTF. The DNA for the CDR3 is TGTGCCAGCAGCCCCACAAGCGGAGGGATCTATGGCTACACCTTC.

On this clone: Mismatch with germline at one junction end may stem from a read error. The chain joins TRBV29-1 to TRBJ2-5; 7 bases are shared with TRBD2. CDR1 and CDR2 from the germline V gene are SQVTM and ANQGSEA. This CDR3 region has 12 residues. DNA for the CDR3: TGCAGCGTTGATAGGGAGGGGAGGGAGTGGAACTTC. This translates into CSVDREGREWNF.